This record looks at one T cell receptor beta chain sequence and its context. Its antigen is unidentified. The data were obtained in a study of T cells in Graves' hyperthyroidism and ophthalmopathy. The study, taken as a whole, reports: Among clonotypes expanded in thyroid above 0.001, most were also found in blood. Ophthalmopathy was model-predicted a median around 6.7 months pre-onset.

Germline CDR1 and CDR2: MGHDK and SYGVNS. This CDR3 is 16 amino acids long. V lost 3 bases and J lost 2; bases outside the gene matches: 5. Using RNA transcripts as the source, TCR beta CDR3 regions were amplified. Using the HTBI primer set, a first-round RT-PCR was run on the TCR CDR3. TCRdb called the multiplex PCR reads again in MiXCR, with one record for every CDR3 protein. This table has about 840,000 distinct CDR3 sequences, roughly 37% appearing once. This sequence joins TRBV25-1 and TRBJ2-5; 11 bases are shared with TRBD2. This receptor was identified in a man aged 18 to 30 with Graves' hyperthyroidism. The sample taken for sequencing was blood. CDR3 coding DNA: TGTGCCAGCAGTGAGATCGGGACTAGCGGACAAGAGACCCAGTACTTC. Amino acids: CASSEIGTSGQETQYF.